One and the same sample provided the 10 T cell receptor beta chains below, sequenced in a study of blood T cell repertoires in COVID-19. TCRdb's copy holds only in-frame clones and misses some; the assay was immunoSEQ multiplex PCR. The repertoire has about 220,000 clones, around 84% of them found once; the top ten carry 2.9%. Sequencing input: peripheral blood. The receptors derive from a man aged 50 or older who had recovered from COVID-19.

This clone was seen once. This rearrangement joins TRBV4-2 to TRBJ2-1; TRBD1 might be the D (5 bases). CDR1 is LGHNA and CDR2 is YNFKEQ in the germline V gene. The CDR3 contains 16 residues. V lost 2 bases and J 3 bases, leaving 14 bases between the germline ends. The CDR3 nucleotides are TGTGCCAGCAGCCAACCCCCTGTAGGGGACTACAATGAGCAGTTCTTC. Its translation is CASSQPPVGDYNEQFF.

The gene calls are TRBV28 and TRBJ1-1, with D hard to call. CDR1 and CDR2 from the germline V gene are MDHEN and SYDVKM. This CDR3 is 11 amino acids long. Trimming pared 9 bases from V and 4 bases from J, leaving 9 bases between. The CDR3 loop is CASRVLTEAFF. The CDR3 nucleotides read TGTGCCAGTCGGGTCCTCACTGAAGCTTTCTTT.

The CDR3: CASRAISGELFF. CDR3 bases: TGTGCCAGCCGCGCGATATCCGGGGAGCTGTTTTTT. This chain joins TRBV12-3 or TRBV12-4 and TRBJ2-2, with D uncertain. The CDR3 covers 12 residues. V shed 8 bases and J shed 6 bases, with 10 bases lying between them.

This clone came up a few times. This rearrangement joins TRBV15 to TRBJ1-3, with TRBD1 identical over 8 bases. Losses at the gene ends were 1 base for V and 4 bases for J; bases not matched to a gene: 6. The CDR3 totals 16 residues. CDR1 and CDR2 (germline): LNHNV, YYDKDF (reference sequence). CDR3 DNA: TGTGCCACCAGCAGAGGCTCAGGGGGCGACGGAAACACCATATATTTT. Translation: CATSRGSGGDGNTIYF.

The chain combines TRBV28 with TRBJ2-2; TRBD1 matches 8 bases. CDR1 and CDR2 (germline): MDHEN, SYDVKM. Losses at the gene ends were 10 bases for V and 1 base for J; bases not matched to a gene: 11. This CDR3 comprises 16 residues. CDR3 DNA: TGTGCCACCAAAACGACCGGGACAGGGAACACCGGGGAGCTGTTTTTT. This gives the protein CATKTTGTGNTGELFF. Full variable domain (rest looked up from reference TRBV28 and TRBJ2-2): DVKVTQSSRYLVKRTGEKVFLECVQDMDHENMFWYRQDPGLGLRLIYFSYDVKMKEKGDIPEGYSVSREKKERFSLILESASTNQTSMYLCATKTTGTGNTGELFFGEGSRLTVL.

The chain employs TRBV7-9 and TRBJ1-2; D might be TRBD1 (5 bases). CDR3 length: 13 residues. The V end was cut by 1 base, the J end by 6 bases, with 9 bases between. Per the germline V gene, CDR1 is SEHNR and CDR2 is FQNEAQ (reference sequence). This chain's CDR3 is CASSLGIRDGYTF. Written as DNA, the CDR3 is TGTGCCAGCAGCTTAGGGATCAGGGATGGCTACACCTTC.

The CDR3 protein is CASSYSSGSFVETQYF. In DNA, the CDR3 is TGTGCCAGCAGTTATTCTAGCGGGAGTTTCGTGGAGACCCAGTACTTC. The gene calls are TRBV6-6 and TRBJ2-5; 10 bases line up with TRBD2. The CDR3 totals 16 residues. Per the germline V gene, CDR1 is MNHNY and CDR2 is SVGAGI (reference sequence). Unmatched junction bases numbered 9, after V lost 3 bases and J lost 5 bases.

The rearrangement links TRBV5-1 to TRBJ2-3; D is undetermined. The CDR3 is 12 residues long. V was clipped by 5 bases and J by 2 bases, with 6 bases between them. Looked up from germline, CDR1 is SGHRS and CDR2 is YFSETQ. The CDR3 bases are TGCGCCAGCAGGTTAGACACAGATACGCAGTATTTT. This translates into CASRLDTDTQYF.

V usage is TRBV20-1 and J usage is TRBJ2-1; tentatively, D is TRBD1 (6 bases). Trimming removed 3 bases at V and 6 bases at J, with 15 bases between. The CDR3 loop spans 14 amino acids. CDR1 is DFQATT, CDR2 SNEGSKA, per germline (reference sequence). Here the CDR3 DNA reads TGCAGTGCTAGTTTTGGGGGCCCCGCCAATGAGCAGTTCTTC. Translated: CSASFGGPANEQFF.

This chain links TRBV4-1 with TRBJ2-7, with D tentatively TRBD1 (5 bases). This CDR3 has 14 amino acids. Germline values: CDR1 MGHRA, CDR2 YSYEKL. Trimming pared 2 bases from V and 0 bases from J, leaving 8 bases between. CDR3 in amino acids: CASSQQGTSYEQYF. The CDR3 DNA sequence: TGCGCCAGCAGCCAACAGGGTACCTCCTACGAGCAGTACTTC.